Below, 16 T cell receptor beta chains from the same sample are listed, as sequenced in a study of blood T cell repertoires in COVID-19. Clones were read by immunoSEQ multiplex PCR, and TCRdb kept only the in-frame ones, dropping some. The sample includes some 300,000 clones, about 87% seen only once; the top ten take approximately 6.5%. Sequenced: peripheral blood. Receptor source: a woman aged 50 to 60 with COVID-19, enrolled during active disease.

The J gene is TRBJ1-1, the V gene TRBV10-2; D unresolved. The CDR3 extends over 13 amino acids. V dropped 2 bases and J dropped 11 bases, with 15 bases sitting between them. Germline CDR1 reads WSHSY; CDR2 reads SAAADI. The CDR3 nucleotides are TGCGCCAGCAGTGAGCAATCGGGGTACGGGGCTTTCTTT. Its protein is CASSEQSGYGAFF.

V gene TRBV15 combines with J gene TRBJ2-2; D may be TRBD2 (7 bases). The V and J ends lost 5 bases and 6 bases respectively, with 16 bases between them. This CDR3 comprises 15 residues. Germline V lookup: CDR1 LNHNV, CDR2 YYDKDF (reference sequence). This CDR3 reads CATSPRGGLAGELFF. DNA of the CDR3: TGTGCCACCAGCCCTAGGGGGGGCCTAGCCGGGGAGCTGTTTTTT.

The V call is TRBV7-6, the J call TRBJ2-3; 12 bases align to TRBD2. CDR1 and CDR2 from the germline V gene are SGHVS and FNYEAQ. V was pared by 4 bases and J by 4 bases, with 12 bases of the junction left unmatched. The CDR3 runs to 18 residues. The CDR3 sequence is CASSSRALAGGSADTQYF. CDR3 nucleotides: TGTGCCAGCAGCTCTAGGGCCCTAGCGGGAGGGTCCGCAGATACGCAGTATTTT.

V gene TRBV27 combines with J gene TRBJ1-1; tentatively, D is TRBD1 (5 bases). Deletions cut 3 bases from V and 5 bases from J, with 16 bases between. This CDR3 spans 15 amino acids. Germline-derived CDR1 and CDR2 are MNHEY and SMNVEV (reference sequence). In DNA, the CDR3 is TGTGCCAGCAGTTTGGCGGTCCAGGGAGGTACTGAAGCTTTCTTT. It specifies CASSLAVQGGTEAFF.

The chain combines TRBV7-2 with TRBJ2-2; 14 positions agree with TRBD2. CDR1 is SGHTA, CDR2 FQGNSA, per germline. V was pared by 0 bases and J by 7 bases, with 1 base of the junction left unmatched. CDR3 length equals 16 residues. The CDR3 sequence is CASSLAGTSGGGELFF. DNA of the CDR3: TGTGCCAGCAGCTTAGCCGGGACTAGCGGGGGCGGGGAGCTGTTTTTT.

This clone was counted once. The chain links TRBV7-2 to TRBJ1-2; weak D call: TRBD1 (5 bases). Trimming pared 5 bases from V and 8 bases from J, leaving 27 bases between. CDR3 size: 17 residues. Germline V CDR1 and CDR2: SGHTA, FQGNSA. The CDR3 sequence is CASSPSGRGAKVKGYTF. The CDR3 coding sequence is TGTGCCAGCAGCCCCTCCGGACGCGGGGCCAAGGTGAAGGGCTACACCTTC.

The genes are TRBV9 and TRBJ1-2; tentatively, D is TRBD1 (6 bases). V was trimmed by 0 bases and J by 4 bases, leaving 10 bases between them. This CDR3 spans 14 amino acids. Looked up from germline, CDR1 is SGDLS and CDR2 is YYNGEE. The CDR3 sequence is CASSVATGFYGYTF. Written as DNA, the CDR3 is TGTGCCAGCAGCGTAGCTACAGGGTTCTATGGCTACACCTTC.

The chain employs TRBV15 and TRBJ2-3; 13 bases line up with TRBD2. The CDR3 loop spans 15 amino acids. V trimming: 1 base; J trimming: 8 bases; junction bases outside the gene matches: 3. Germline CDR1 LNHNV, CDR2 YYDKDF (reference sequence). In DNA form, the CDR3 reads TGTGCCACCAGCAGAGGGACTAGCGGGAGTACTACGCAGTATTTT. This encodes CATSRGTSGSTTQYF.

The chain has TRBV15 and TRBJ2-2; TRBD1 aligns across 7 bases. CDR1 and CDR2 (germline): LNHNV, YYDKDF (reference sequence). After removal of 2 bases from V and 1 base from J, the junction contained 7 bases not matched to a gene. The CDR3 totals 17 residues. The CDR3 nucleotides read TGTGCCACCAGCAGAAAGGGACAGACACTGAACACCGGGGAGCTGTTTTTT. Translation: CATSRKGQTLNTGELFF.

The table lists this clone with a few counts. The CDR3 is CASTSGTGHYGYTF. In nucleotides, the CDR3 is TGTGCCAGCACCTCCGGGACAGGCCACTATGGCTACACCTTC. The chain uses TRBV2 and TRBJ1-2, with TRBD1 matching over 8 bases. The CDR3 contains 14 residues. Germline values: CDR1 SNHLY, CDR2 FYNNEI. J lost 3 bases, V lost 7 bases, and 7 bases had no gene match.

V gene TRBV5-1 combines with J gene TRBJ2-1; 11 bases match TRBD2. CDR1 SGHRS and CDR2 YFSETQ come from the germline V gene. V lost 0 bases to trimming and J lost 4 bases; unmatched junction nucleotides: 3. The CDR3 covers 16 residues. CDR3 sequence reads: CASSLDGTSGYNEQFF. CDR3 nucleotides: TGCGCCAGCAGCTTGGACGGGACTAGCGGTTACAATGAGCAGTTCTTC.

The chain employs TRBV5-5 and TRBJ1-3; D perhaps matches TRBD1 (6 bases). Trimming took 0 bases from V and 2 from J, leaving 9 bases between them. The CDR3 spans 15 residues. Germline CDR1 SGHKS, CDR2 YYEKEE (reference sequence). Here the CDR3 DNA reads TGTGCCAGCAGCTTGGCTTCAGGGGCTGGAAACACCATATATTTT. As protein: CASSLASGAGNTIYF.

The chain links TRBV3-1 (or the pseudogene TRBV3-2) to TRBJ2-2; tentatively, D is TRBD2 (5 bases). V was cut by 0 bases and J by 6 bases, with 17 bases left in between. Germline V lookup: CDR1 LGHDT, CDR2 YNNKEL (reference sequence). This CDR3 is built from 17 residues. Written as DNA, the CDR3 is TGTGCCAGCAGCCAAGAAACGGGGATCGCAATAGCCGGGGAGCTGTTTTTT. Encoded protein: CASSQETGIAIAGELFF.

This clone was detected only once. This sequence joins TRBV29-1 and TRBJ2-1, with 9 bases lining up with TRBD1. The CDR3 is 13 residues long. CDR1 is SQVTM and CDR2 is ANQGSEA in the germline V gene. Unmatched junction bases numbered 4, after V lost 5 bases and J lost 5 bases. This CDR3 reads CSVWTGVHNEQFF. In DNA, the CDR3 is TGCAGCGTTTGGACAGGGGTTCACAATGAGCAGTTCTTC.

The genes are TRBV5-1 and TRBJ2-7; 8 nucleotides match TRBD2. CDR3 length equals 14 residues. V shed 3 bases, J shed 5 bases, and the junction held 7 bases outside the gene matches. Germline V gene lookup returns CDR1 SGHRS and CDR2 YFSETQ. For the CDR3, the DNA is TGCGCCAGCAGCTGGGGGACTAGTCTCGACGAGCAGTACTTC. Residues: CASSWGTSLDEQYF.

The chain uses TRBV3-1 (or the pseudogene TRBV3-2) and TRBJ2-7; D remains unclear. The CDR3 length is 13 residues. Trimming shortened V by 1 base and J by 2 bases, and 6 bases separated the two germline ends. Per germline, CDR1 LGHDT and CDR2 YNNKEL (reference sequence). This CDR3 is CASSQGETYEQYF. CDR3 coding DNA: TGTGCCAGCAGCCAAGGCGAGACCTACGAGCAGTACTTC.